Each of the 9 T cell receptor beta chains below was sequenced from the same sample in a study of blood T cell repertoires in COVID-19. Sequencing was performed with immunoSEQ multiplex PCR; in TCRdb, only in-frame clones are kept and a portion is missing. The sample shows approximately 250,000 clones, approximately 86% of them seen only once. Sequencing was carried out using peripheral blood. The receptors were gathered from a man in his late teens or twenties with active or convalescent COVID-19.

The J gene is TRBJ1-1, the V gene TRBV18; D possibly corresponds to TRBD1 (5 bases). V was pared by 3 bases and J by 0 bases, with 11 bases between. Germline V gene sequence: CDR1 KGHSH, CDR2 LQKENI. The CDR3 contains 15 residues. CDR3 sequence: CASSPPGVVNTEAFF. CDR3 bases: TGTGCCAGCTCACCCCCGGGGGTCGTGAACACTGAAGCTTTCTTT.

The rearrangement uses TRBV28 and TRBJ2-3, with D possibly matching TRBD1 (6 bases). V gave up 7 bases and J gave up 2 bases, with 10 bases separating them. This CDR3 has 13 amino acids. Germline loops: CDR1 MDHEN, CDR2 SYDVKM. The CDR3 sequence is CASKGTHTDTQYF. The CDR3 nucleotides are TGTGCCAGCAAAGGGACACACACAGATACGCAGTATTTT.

The CDR3 DNA follows: TGTGCCAGCAGCGTAGTCCACCTGGGCGGGGGGGCAACAGATACGCAGTATTTT. It encodes CASSVVHLGGGATDTQYF. This chain connects TRBV9 to TRBJ2-3; 9 bases line up with TRBD2. The CDR3 has 18 amino acids. The junction had 11 bases not matched to a gene; V was cut back by 0 bases and J by 3 bases. The germline V gene has CDR1 SGDLS and CDR2 YYNGEE.

The chain employs TRBV15 and TRBJ2-2, with D possibly TRBD1 on 5 matching bases. V was cut by 0 bases and J by 1 base, with 9 bases left in between. Germline V gene sequence: CDR1 LNHNV, CDR2 YYDKDF (reference sequence). The CDR3 contains 16 residues. This CDR3 is CATSRDLGQNTGELFF. The CDR3 DNA reads as TGTGCCACCAGCAGAGACTTGGGGCAGAACACCGGGGAGCTGTTTTTT.

This chain uses TRBV7-2 with TRBJ2-3; possibly TRBD1 for D (6 bases). V was cut by 5 bases and J by 5 bases, with 14 bases left in between. This CDR3 has 14 amino acids. Germline loops: CDR1 SGHTA, CDR2 FQGNSA. The DNA for the CDR3 is TGTGCCAGCAGCCGGGCAGGGGCCGGAGATACGCAGTATTTT. It yields the protein CASSRAGAGDTQYF.

CDR3 DNA sequence: TGCGCCAGCAGCTCCGTTTCTAGCGGGAGGGGCTACAATGAGCAGTTCTTC. This encodes CASSSVSSGRGYNEQFF. This chain connects TRBV5-1 to TRBJ2-1; 12 positions match TRBD2. The CDR3 contains 17 residues. Germline CDR1 and CDR2: SGHRS and YFSETQ. V shed 3 bases, J shed 3 bases, and the junction held 7 bases outside the gene matches. Using reference TRBV5-1 and TRBJ2-1 for the parts outside the CDR3, the full variable domain is KAGVTQTPRYLIKTRGQQVTLSCSPISGHRSVSWYQQTPGQGLQFLFEYFSETQRNKGNFPGRFSGRQFSNSRSEMNVSTLELGDSALYLCASSSVSSGRGYNEQFFGPGTRLTVL.

The V call is TRBV7-6, the J call TRBJ2-1, with TRBD2 matching 14 bases. The ends lost 4 bases at V and 4 bases at J; junction bases unmatched: 0. Germline V gene sequence: CDR1 SGHVS, CDR2 FNYEAQ. The CDR3 is made up of 15 amino acids. CDR3 DNA sequence: TGTGCCAGCAGCTGGACTAGCGGGGGGTACAATGAGCAGTTCTTC. This codes for CASSWTSGGYNEQFF.

V gene TRBV11-1 combines with J gene TRBJ2-1; TRBD1 matches 8 bases. J gave up 3 bases and V 5 bases, and 9 bases lay outside the gene matches. Per germline, CDR1 SGHAT and CDR2 FQDESV (reference sequence). The CDR3 runs to 16 residues. CDR3 loop: CASSPPGQVHYNEQFF. CDR3 sequence (DNA): TGTGCCAGCAGCCCCCCGGGACAGGTTCACTACAATGAGCAGTTCTTC.

This clone was detected a few times. The chain carries TRBV27 and TRBJ1-5, with D hard to call. The germline gives CDR1 MNHEY, CDR2 SMNVEV (reference sequence). V dropped 10 bases and J dropped 7 bases, with 11 bases sitting between them. There are 11 residues in the CDR3. The CDR3 is CATQNGQPQHF. The DNA of the CDR3 is TGTGCCACTCAGAACGGGCAGCCCCAGCATTTT.